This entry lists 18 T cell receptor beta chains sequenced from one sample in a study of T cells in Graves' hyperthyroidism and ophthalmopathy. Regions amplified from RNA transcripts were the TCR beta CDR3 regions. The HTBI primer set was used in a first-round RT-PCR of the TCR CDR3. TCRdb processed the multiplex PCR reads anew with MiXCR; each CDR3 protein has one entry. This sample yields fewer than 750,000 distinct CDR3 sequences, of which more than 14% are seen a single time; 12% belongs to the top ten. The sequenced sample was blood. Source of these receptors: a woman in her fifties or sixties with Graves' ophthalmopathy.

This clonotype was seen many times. The CDR3 is CASSLGSQGREKLFF. The CDR3 nucleotides are TGTGCCAGCAGTTTAGGATCCCAGGGGAGGGAAAAACTGTTTTTT. The chain combines TRBV28 with TRBJ1-4, with a possible D match to TRBD1 (6 bases). CDR1 is MDHEN, CDR2 SYDVKM, per germline. V was pared by 2 bases and J by 8 bases, with 15 bases between. The CDR3 runs 15 residues.

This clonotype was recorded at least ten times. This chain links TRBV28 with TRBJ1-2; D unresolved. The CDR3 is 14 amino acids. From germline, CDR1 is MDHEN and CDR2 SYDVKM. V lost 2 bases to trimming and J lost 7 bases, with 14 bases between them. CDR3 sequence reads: CASSLAASEIGYTF. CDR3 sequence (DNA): TGTGCCAGCAGTTTAGCGGCCAGCGAAATTGGCTACACCTTC.

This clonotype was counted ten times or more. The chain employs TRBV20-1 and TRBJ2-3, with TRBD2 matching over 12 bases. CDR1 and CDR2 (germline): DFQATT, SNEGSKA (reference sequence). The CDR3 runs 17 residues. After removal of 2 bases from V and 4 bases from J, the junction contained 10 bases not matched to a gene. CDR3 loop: CSARSPEASGRADTQYF. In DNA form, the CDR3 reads TGCAGTGCTAGATCGCCGGAGGCTAGCGGGAGGGCAGATACGCAGTATTTT.

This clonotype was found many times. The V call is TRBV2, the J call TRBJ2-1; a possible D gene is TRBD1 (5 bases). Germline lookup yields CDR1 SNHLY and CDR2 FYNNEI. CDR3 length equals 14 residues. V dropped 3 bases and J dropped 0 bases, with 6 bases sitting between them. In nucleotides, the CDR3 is TGTGCCAGCAGTGATCAGGGCTCCTACAATGAGCAGTTCTTC. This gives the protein CASSDQGSYNEQFF.

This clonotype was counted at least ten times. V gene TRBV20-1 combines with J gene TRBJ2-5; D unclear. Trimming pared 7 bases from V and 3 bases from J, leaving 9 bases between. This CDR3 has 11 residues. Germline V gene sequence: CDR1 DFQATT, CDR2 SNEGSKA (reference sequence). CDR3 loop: CSGQSEETQYF. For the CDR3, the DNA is TGCAGTGGCCAATCAGAAGAGACCCAGTACTTC.

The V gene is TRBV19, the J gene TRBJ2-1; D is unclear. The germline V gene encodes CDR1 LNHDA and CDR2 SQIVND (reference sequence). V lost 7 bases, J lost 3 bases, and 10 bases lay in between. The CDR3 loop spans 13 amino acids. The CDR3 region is CASKASSYNEQFF. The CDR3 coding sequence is TGTGCCAGTAAGGCCTCGAGCTACAATGAGCAGTTCTTC.

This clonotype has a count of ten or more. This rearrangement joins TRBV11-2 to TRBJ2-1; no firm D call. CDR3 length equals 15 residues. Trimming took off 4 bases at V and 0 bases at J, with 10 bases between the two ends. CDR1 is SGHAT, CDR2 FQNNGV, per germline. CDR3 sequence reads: CASSSNGFSYNEQFF. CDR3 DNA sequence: TGTGCCAGCAGCTCCAACGGGTTCTCCTACAATGAGCAGTTCTTC.

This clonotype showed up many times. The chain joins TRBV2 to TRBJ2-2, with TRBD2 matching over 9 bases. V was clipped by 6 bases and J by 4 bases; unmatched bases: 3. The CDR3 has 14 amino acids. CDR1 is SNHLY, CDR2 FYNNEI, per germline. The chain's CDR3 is CASRGLASTGELFF. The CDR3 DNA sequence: TGTGCCAGCAGGGGACTAGCCTCCACCGGGGAGCTGTTTTTT.

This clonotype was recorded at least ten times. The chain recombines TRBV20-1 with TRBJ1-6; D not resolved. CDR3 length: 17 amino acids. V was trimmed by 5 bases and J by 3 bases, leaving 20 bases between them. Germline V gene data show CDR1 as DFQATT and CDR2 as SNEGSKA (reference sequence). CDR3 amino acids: CSAPWVGSRRYNSPLHF. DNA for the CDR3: TGCAGTGCTCCGTGGGTTGGCTCCAGACGCTATAATTCACCCCTCCACTTT.

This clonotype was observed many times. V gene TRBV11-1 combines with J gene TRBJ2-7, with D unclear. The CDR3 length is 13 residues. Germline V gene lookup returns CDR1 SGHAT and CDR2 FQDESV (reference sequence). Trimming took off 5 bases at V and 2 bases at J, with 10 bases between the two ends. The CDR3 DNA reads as TGTGCCAGCAGCCCCAGCGCTCCCTACGAGCAGTACTTC. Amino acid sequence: CASSPSAPYEQYF.

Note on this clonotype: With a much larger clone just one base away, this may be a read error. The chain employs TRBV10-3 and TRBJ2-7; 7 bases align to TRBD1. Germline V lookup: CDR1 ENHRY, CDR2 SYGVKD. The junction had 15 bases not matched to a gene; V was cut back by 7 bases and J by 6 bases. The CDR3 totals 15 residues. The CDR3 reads CAITPTTGETCEQYF. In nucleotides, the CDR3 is TGTGCCATCACCCCCACAACAGGGGAAACCTGCGAGCAGTACTTC.

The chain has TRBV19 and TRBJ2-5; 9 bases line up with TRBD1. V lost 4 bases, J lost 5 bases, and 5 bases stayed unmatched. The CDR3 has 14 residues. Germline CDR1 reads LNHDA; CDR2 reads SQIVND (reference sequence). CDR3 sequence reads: CASSTGTGRETQYF. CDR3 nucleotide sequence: TGTGCCAGTAGTACCGGGACAGGGAGGGAGACCCAGTACTTC.

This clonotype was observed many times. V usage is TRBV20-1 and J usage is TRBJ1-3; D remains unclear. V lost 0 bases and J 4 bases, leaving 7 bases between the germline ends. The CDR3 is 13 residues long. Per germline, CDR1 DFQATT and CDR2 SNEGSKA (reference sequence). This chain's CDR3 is CSAREIQGNTIYF. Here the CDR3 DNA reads TGCAGTGCTAGAGAAATACAGGGAAACACCATATATTTT.

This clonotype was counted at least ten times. CDR3 protein: CASSLLLAGGPRNEQFF. CDR3 DNA: TGTGCCAGCAGCCTCTTACTAGCGGGAGGCCCCCGGAATGAGCAGTTCTTC. The genes are TRBV6-1 and TRBJ2-1, with 12 bases aligning to TRBD2. The CDR3 consists of 17 residues. Germline V gene lookup returns CDR1 MNHNS and CDR2 SASEGT. With V trimmed by 6 bases and J by 7 bases, 13 bases remained unmatched.

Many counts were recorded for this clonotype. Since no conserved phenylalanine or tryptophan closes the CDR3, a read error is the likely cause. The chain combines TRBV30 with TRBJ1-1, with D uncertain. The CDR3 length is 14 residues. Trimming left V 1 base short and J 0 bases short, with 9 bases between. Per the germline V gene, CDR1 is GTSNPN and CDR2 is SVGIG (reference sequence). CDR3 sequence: CAWSGISLNTEAFS. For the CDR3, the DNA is TGTGCCTGGAGTGGGATCAGCTTGAACACTGAAGCTTTCTCT.

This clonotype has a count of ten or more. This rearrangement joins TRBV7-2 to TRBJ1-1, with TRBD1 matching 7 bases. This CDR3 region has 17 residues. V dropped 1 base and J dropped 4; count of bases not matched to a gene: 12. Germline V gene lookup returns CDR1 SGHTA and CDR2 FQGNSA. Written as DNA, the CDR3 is TGTGCCAGCAGCTTAGGAACAGGGGCCGCGGAGGGCACTGAAGCTTTCTTT. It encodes CASSLGTGAAEGTEAFF.

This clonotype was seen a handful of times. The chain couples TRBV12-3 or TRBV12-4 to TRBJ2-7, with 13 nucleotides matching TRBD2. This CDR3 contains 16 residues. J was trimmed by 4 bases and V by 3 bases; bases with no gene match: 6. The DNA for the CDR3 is TGTGCCAGCAGTTTTGGGACTAGCGGGATGCCTTACGAGCAGTACTTC. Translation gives CASSFGTSGMPYEQYF.

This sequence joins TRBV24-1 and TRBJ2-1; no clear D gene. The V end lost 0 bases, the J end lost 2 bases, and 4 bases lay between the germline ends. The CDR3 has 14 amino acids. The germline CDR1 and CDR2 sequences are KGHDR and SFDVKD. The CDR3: CATSDLGTYNEQFF. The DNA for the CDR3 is TGTGCCACCAGTGATTTGGGGACCTACAATGAGCAGTTCTTC.